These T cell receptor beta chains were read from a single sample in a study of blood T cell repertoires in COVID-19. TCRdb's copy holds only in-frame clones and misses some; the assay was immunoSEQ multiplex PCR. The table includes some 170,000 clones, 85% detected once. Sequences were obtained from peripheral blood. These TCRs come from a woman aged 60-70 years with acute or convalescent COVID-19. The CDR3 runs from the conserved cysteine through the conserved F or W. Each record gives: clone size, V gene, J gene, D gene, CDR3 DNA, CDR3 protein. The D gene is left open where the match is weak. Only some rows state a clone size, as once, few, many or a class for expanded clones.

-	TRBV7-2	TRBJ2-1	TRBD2	TGTGCCAGCAGCTTCGGGCTAGCGGGAGAGCAGTTCTTC	CASSFGLAGEQFF
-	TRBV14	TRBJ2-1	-	TGTGCCAGCAGCCAAAGCTCCGGCTACAATGAGCAGTTCTTC	CASSQSSGYNEQFF
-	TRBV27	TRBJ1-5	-	TGTGCCAGCAGTTTCGGCGGGGGTCAGCCCCAGCATTTT	CASSFGGGQPQHF
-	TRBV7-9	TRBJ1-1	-	TGTGCCAGCAGGCCGAGACACCCGAACACTGAAGCTTTCTTT	CASRPRHPNTEAFF
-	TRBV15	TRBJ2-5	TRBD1	TGTGCCAGCCGACAGGGCGGCGGTCGGTGGGAGACCCAGTACTTC	CASRQGGGRWETQYF
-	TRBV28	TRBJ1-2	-	TGTGCCAGCAGACAGGCCAACTATGGCTACACCTTC	CASRQANYGYTF
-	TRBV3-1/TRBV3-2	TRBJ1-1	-	TGTGCCAGCAGCCAATTCAGGGGTGTGACTGAAGCTTTCTTT	CASSQFRGVTEAFF
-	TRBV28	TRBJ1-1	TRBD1	TGTGCCAGCACCCTCCCGACAGGGATGAGCACTGAAGCTTTCTTT	CASTLPTGMSTEAFF
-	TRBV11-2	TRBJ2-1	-	TGTGCCAGCAGCTACCTAAGCAATGAGCAGTTCTTC	CASSYLSNEQFF
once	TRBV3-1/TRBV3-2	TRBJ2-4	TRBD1	TGTGCCAGCAGCCTCATTGGGGGGCCAAACAGGGGGAACATTCAGTACTTC	CASSLIGGPNRGNIQYF